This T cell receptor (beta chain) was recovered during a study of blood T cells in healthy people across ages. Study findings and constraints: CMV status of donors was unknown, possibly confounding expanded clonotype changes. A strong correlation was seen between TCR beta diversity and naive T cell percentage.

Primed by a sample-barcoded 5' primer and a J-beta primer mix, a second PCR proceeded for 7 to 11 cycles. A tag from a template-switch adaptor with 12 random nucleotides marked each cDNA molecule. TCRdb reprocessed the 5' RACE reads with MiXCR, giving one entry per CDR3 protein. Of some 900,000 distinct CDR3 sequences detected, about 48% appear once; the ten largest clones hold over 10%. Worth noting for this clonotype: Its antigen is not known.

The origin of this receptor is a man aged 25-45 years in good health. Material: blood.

This chain's CDR3 is CASTSGYYSYGYTF. The CDR3 nucleotides read TGTGCCAGCACCTCCGGATATTATAGCTATGGCTACACCTTC. The genes are TRBV6-6 and TRBJ1-2; D is undetermined. Trimming stripped 7 bases from V and 4 bases from J, with 16 bases between. Germline V lookup: CDR1 MNHNY, CDR2 SVGAGI (reference sequence). The CDR3 has 14 amino acids.